The entry that follows covers one T cell receptor beta chain sequence. Its recognized antigen is unknown. No qualities accompany the bases; no much larger clone lies one base away. The source of the sample is a study of shared clonotypes between healthy human individuals (TCRdb year 2020). In terms of the full investigation: A few men and a couple of women, aged 18 to 49 years, made up the cohort. Per donor, three plates each were used for CD4 naive and CD4 memory, two for CD8 naive, and one for CD8 memory. To estimate repertoire size and how much clonotypes are shared between individuals, the study performed deep sequencing of blood TCR repertoires from roughly five healthy adults. Libraries were prepared and TCR repertoires were sequenced by different laboratories using diverse techniques, in order to increase sequencing depth and limit assay-specific biases. Per donor, leukapheresis produced somewhere between about 0.94 and 9 billion PBMCs. Paper-wide results and their limitations: Only blood was sampled, and tissue TCR repertoires likely differ from those in blood. Sharing across a handful of donors was observed for around 5% of naive CD4, about 4% of naive CD8, 2% to 2.5% of memory CD4, and roughly 0.43% of memory CD8 clonotypes. Even with the large sequencing depth, rarefaction of the sorted-subset datasets indicated that sequencing was incomplete. Pairwise subsampling indicated that sequencing depth was expected to affect the degree of clonotype sharing among donors. Because the study included a small number of donors, the genetic and exposure-history diversity represented was limited. Clonotypes shared by all four sorted-subset donors showed higher generation probabilities than non-shared clonotypes. Estimated clonotype richness was generally larger for naive than for memory subsets.

CDR1 SGHAT and CDR2 FQNNGV were looked up in the germline V gene. Unmatched junction bases come to 4, with V trimmed by 5 bases and J by 6 bases. The CDR3 covers 15 residues, taking in both the cysteine and the phenylalanine. The only DNA kept is the CDR3, 45 bases in frame from the first base. The donors were healthy, HIV-negative adults with no recently reported acute infections or vaccinations. All donors were Caucasian adults living in Nashville, Tennessee, USA. CD8 memory samples consisted of magnetically selected CD45RO+ cells combined with CCR7-negative CD45RA+ effector memory (TemRA) cells. Blood was collected by leukapheresis, and PBMCs were isolated by Ficoll-Histopaque density gradient centrifugation and then cryopreserved in liquid nitrogen vapor phase. Analytical flow cytometry was used to check the purity and quantity of each magnetically sorted T cell population. Each sorted fraction had its genomic DNA isolated and then quantified by UV absorbance on a Nanodrop 2000c.

Using the deep immunoSEQ assay, multiplex PCR amplified TCR CDR3 regions from genomic DNA. Genomic DNA extracted from each cell subset was distributed evenly over all wells of several immunoSEQ 96-well plates, and each plate served as one replicate. For sorted subsets, about 200 ng genomic DNA, equal to approximately 30,000 T cell genomes, was loaded into each replicate PCR. Purified libraries were quantified with a Qubit 3.0 fluorometer, sized on a Bioanalyzer 2100, and re-quantified with the KAPA Library Quantification kit. A separate single-read 150-cycle Illumina NextSeq 550 flow cell was used to sequence each immunoSEQ 96-well plate. The paper's data handling went like this. The immunoSEQ output contained only junctional sequences without quality scores, so filtering could not match that applied to full-length reads. Sequences were annotated with PyIR, a Python wrapper for IgBLAST v1.9, and V/J genes and CDR3 were assigned using IMGT germline references. Any read was removed if the V/J assignment was weak (E-value above 1e-6), the CDR3 was missing, or the read contained stop codons, out-of-frame junctions, or ambiguous translated residues. V3J clonotypes were defined as sequences sharing an identical inferred V gene, J gene, and CDR3 amino acid sequence. To compute the percentage overlap between repertoires, the number of shared unique clonotypes was divided by the size of the smaller repertoire. Repertoire richness was assessed with RTK rarefaction, the Chao1 estimator, and Recon v2.1 estimates of unobserved clonotypes. Generation probabilities for all TCRbeta clonotypes obtained by the gDNA method from a handful of donors were computed using OLGA. Held by TCRdb, this immuneACCESS table contains in-frame sequences only and omits some clones. Under half of the omission traces to an unresolved V gene where checked; the cause of the rest is unknown. The D gene and trimming were derived from the DNA, and the V and J assignments and clone size from that table. Across this sample there are roughly 660,000 clones, with about nine tenths seen only once. The leading ten clones occupy less than 40% of the sample.

The sample comprised memory CD8+ T cells from PBMCs. The sample's cell subset or site, from its label and the paper: CD45RO+ cells pooled with CCR7-negative TemRA cells. The chain uses TRBV11-2 and TRBJ2-1; TRBD2 matches 13 bases in the middle. The source of this sequence is a man younger than 30 in good health. Some clones in this sample may be carry-over from other donors' samples. The CDR3: CASSTGLAGVNEQFF. The nucleotides read TGTGCCAGCAGCACAGGACTAGCGGGAGTCAATGAGCAGTTCTTC.